This T cell receptor beta chain originates from a study of shared clonotypes between healthy human individuals. Study-level findings and limits: Depth of sequencing was expected to influence donor clonotype sharing.

Notes on this clone: Its antigen is currently unknown.

CD45RO-negative cells were positively selected for CCR7, leaving out terminally differentiated effector memory CD45RA+ cells. Measured with immunoSEQ multiplex PCR; TCRdb has only the in-frame clones, and not every one. The sample has approximately 2,000,000 clones; about 94% are singletons. Germline V gene data show CDR1 as GTSNPN and CDR2 as SVGIG (reference sequence). The CDR3 contains 12 residues. Trimming took off 3 bases at V and 7 bases at J, with 12 bases between the two ends. The TCR was taken from a man younger than 30 in good health. Some clones in this sample may be carry-over from other donors' samples. The material sequenced was naive CD8+ T cells from PBMCs. This chain uses TRBV30 with TRBJ1-1; D is ambiguous. CDR3 amino acids: CAWRGQILEAFF. The CDR3 DNA is TGTGCCTGGAGAGGGCAGATTCTTGAAGCTTTCTTT.